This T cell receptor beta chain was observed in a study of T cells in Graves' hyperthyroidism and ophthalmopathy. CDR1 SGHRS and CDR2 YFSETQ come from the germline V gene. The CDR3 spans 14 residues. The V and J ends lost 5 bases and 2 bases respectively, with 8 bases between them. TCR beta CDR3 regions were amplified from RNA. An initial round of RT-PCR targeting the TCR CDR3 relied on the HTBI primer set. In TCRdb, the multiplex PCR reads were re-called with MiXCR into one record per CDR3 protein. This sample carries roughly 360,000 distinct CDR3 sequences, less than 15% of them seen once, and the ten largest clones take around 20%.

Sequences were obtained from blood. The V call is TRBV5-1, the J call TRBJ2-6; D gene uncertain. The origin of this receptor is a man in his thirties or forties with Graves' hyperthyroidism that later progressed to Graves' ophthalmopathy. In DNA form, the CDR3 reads TGCGCCAGCAGATGGGTCGCTGGGGCCAACGTCCTGACTTTC. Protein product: CASRWVAGANVLTF.